This is a list of T cell receptor beta chains from one sample in a study of tumor and adjacent non-tumor tissue in lung cancer. TCRdb re-called the multiplex PCR reads through MiXCR, storing one row per CDR3 protein. The sample contains over 85,000 distinct CDR3 sequences, approximately 80% of which appear only once. Sequencing was carried out using lung tumor tissue. These receptors all come from a man in his 70s with non-small cell lung cancer. Both conserved end residues are part of each CDR3. D genes are given only for firm matches. Size values are once, few and many counts, or a class for expanded clones, and some rows have none.

v_gene	d_gene	j_gene	abundance	len	CDR3nt	CDR3aa
TRBV12-3/TRBV12-4	.	TRBJ1-5	.	14	TGTGCCACCATCGAGGGAGGTTTCAATCAGCCCCAGCATTTT	CATIEGGFNQPQHF
TRBV5-1	.	TRBJ2-5	.	18	TGCGCCGGCAGCTTGTTGAGTTTTGGACTTTCTGGGGGAGAGACCCAGTACTTC	CAGSLLSFGLSGGETQYF
TRBV20-1	.	TRBJ2-4	.	13	TGCATTGCTGGAGGGGCGGCCAAAAACATTCAGTACTTC	CIAGGAAKNIQYF
TRBV6-5	.	TRBJ2-7	.	16	TGTGCCAGCAGTTACGACCCGTTTACCGGCTCCTACGAGCAGTACTTC	CASSYDPFTGSYEQYF
TRBV6-2/TRBV6-3	.	TRBJ2-5	.	14	TGTGCCAGCAGTAAACAAGACGGCGCAGGGATCCAATACTTC	CASSKQDGAGIQYF
TRBV12-3/TRBV12-4	.	TRBJ1-1	.	13	TGTGCCAGCAGTTTACGGGACATACAGATAGCTTTCTTT	CASSLRDIQIAFF
TRBV29-1	.	TRBJ1-1	.	12	TGCAGTGTTGTGGAGGAGAGGCCTGAAGCTTCCTTT	CSVVEERPEASF
TRBV5-4	.	TRBJ1-1	.	15	TGTGCCAGCAGTCTAGGGATGGGGATGAACACTGAAGCTTTATTT	CASSLGMGMNTEALF
TRBV29-1	.	TRBJ1-2	.	12	TGCAGCGTTGATAAGGGCTACTTTGGCTACACCTTC	CSVDKGYFGYTF
TRBV11-3	.	TRBJ2-3	.	15	TGTACCAGCACCCGTCAGGGAGTAAGCACAGATACGCAGTATTTT	CTSTRQGVSTDTQYF
TRBV11-1	.	TRBJ2-5	.	15	TGTGCCAGCAGCCTGGGTAGGATTATTCAAGAGACCCAGCACTTC	CASSLGRIIQETQHF
TRBV6-2/TRBV6-3	.	TRBJ2-1	.	13	TGTGTCAGCGCTCGGGGCTCCTACAATAAGCAGTTCTTC	CVSARGSYNKQFF
TRBV11-3	.	TRBJ2-1	.	11	TGTGCCAGCAGCTCAGTTGGTGAGCGGTTTTTC	CASSSVGERFF
TRBV29-1	.	TRBJ1-4	.	13	TGCAGCGCTGAAGACGGAAATAATGAAAAACTGTTTTTT	CSAEDGNNEKLFF
TRBV12-3/TRBV12-4	TRBD2	TRBJ2-7	.	14	TGTGACAGCAGTTCATCGGGGGGGAGCTATGAGCAGTACTTC	CDSSSSGGSYEQYF
TRBV20-1	TRBD1	TRBJ2-7	.	14	TGCTGTGCTCTGTGGACAGGGGCATCCTACGAGCAGTACTTC	CCALWTGASYEQYF
TRBV11-2	.	TRBJ2-7	once	14	TGTGCAAGCAGCCTAGGACAGATCTTATACGAGCAGTGCTTC	CASSLGQILYEQCF
TRBV5-1	TRBD2	TRBJ2-1	.	15	TGCGCCAGCAGCTTGGTTGGTAGCGGGAGCAATGATCAGTTCTTC	CASSLVGSGSNDQFF
TRBV10-1	.	TRBJ1-2	.	15	TGCGCCAGCAATGAGTCGACAGGCCAATCTGATGGCTACACCTTC	CASNESTGQSDGYTF
TRBV5-5	.	TRBJ2-2	.	15	TGTGCCAGCAGCCTGGATCCACGAACCATCGGGGAGCTGTTTTTT	CASSLDPRTIGELFF
TRBV5-5	TRBD1	TRBJ1-1	.	14	TGTGCCAGTACGGGACAGGTCCGGGACACTGAAACTTTCTTT	CASTGQVRDTETFF
TRBV29-1	.	TRBJ2-5	.	16	TGCAGTTCCAAAACCTACCTCCAGACAGGTCAAGAGACCCAGTACTTC	CSSKTYLQTGQETQYF
TRBV19	.	TRBJ2-7	.	16	TGTGCCAGTCGGAAACTAGCAGGAGGGCCCGGGTACGAGCACTACTTC	CASRKLAGGPGYEHYF
TRBV29-1	.	TRBJ1-2	.	14	TGCAACCCCGAGAGAGGGAAGGCTAACTATGGCCACACCTTC	CNPERGKANYGHTF
TRBV4-1	.	TRBJ1-4	.	16	TGCGGCAGCAGCCTGATACGGGGGCAGGGGAGCGAAAAACTGTTTTTT	CGSSLIRGQGSEKLFF
TRBV29-1	.	TRBJ2-1	.	12	TGTAGCGTTGGGCGGTACTACAATGAGCAGTTCTTC	CSVGRYYNEQFF
TRBV28	.	TRBJ1-1	.	17	TGTGCCAACAGTATCCGGGACGGACTCGTCCGTCGCACTGAAGCTTTCTTT	CANSIRDGLVRRTEAFF
TRBV5-1	.	TRBJ2-3	.	15	TGCGCCAGCAGCTTGGATCAGGGGAGCGCAGATACTCAGTATTTT	CASSLDQGSADTQYF
TRBV6-6	TRBD1	TRBJ2-5	.	17	TGTGCCAGCAGTTCTCCGACCGGGACAGGGCTCGAACATACCCAGTACTTC	CASSSPTGTGLEHTQYF
TRBV6-2/TRBV6-3	TRBD1	TRBJ2-7	.	15	TGCGCCAGCAGTTCTAAGACAGGGTTTAACTACGAGCAGTACTTC	CASSSKTGFNYEQYF
TRBV7-8	.	TRBJ2-7	many	12	TGTGCCAGCAGCTTCACTAGATACGAGCAGTACTTC	CASSFTRYEQYF
TRBV12-3/TRBV12-4	TRBD2	TRBJ2-7	once	16	TGTGCTAGCATCAGGGACAGTACTAGCGGGAATTATGAGCAGTACTTC	CASIRDSTSGNYEQYF
TRBV4-2	.	TRBJ2-7	once	16	TGTGCAAGCAGCCCCTCGCTTGGGACGGACTTATGCGAGCAGTACTTC	CASSPSLGTDLCEQYF
TRBV6-2/TRBV6-3	.	TRBJ2-3	.	12	TGTGCCAGCAGTAACACCTACAATACACAGTATTTT	CASSNTYNTQYF
TRBV28	TRBD1	TRBJ2-7	.	16	TGTGCCAGCATTCCTTGGGGGGGACAGGGCTCCTACGAGCAATACTTC	CASIPWGGQGSYEQYF
TRBV6-2/TRBV6-3	.	TRBJ2-7	once	14	TGTGCCAACAAACGGGACTCCAGTTTCGTTGAGCAATACTTC	CANKRDSSFVEQYF
TRBV4-3	TRBD2	TRBJ2-7	.	21	TGCGCCAGCACCCAAGGCCGTAACTCAAAAGGACTAGCGGGAGGCTCCTACGAGCAGTACTTC	CASTQGRNSKGLAGGSYEQYF
TRBV12-5	TRBD2	TRBJ2-7	many	18	TGTGCTAGTGGTTTGGTAAGGAGCGGGGGGGCCGGGCCCTACGAGCAGTACTTC	CASGLVRSGGAGPYEQYF
TRBV29-1	TRBD1	TRBJ2-6	.	18	TGCAGCGTTTCCGACCGGGACAGGGTTTCCTCTGGGGCCAACGTCCAGACTTTT	CSVSDRDRVSSGANVQTF
TRBV6-5	TRBD1	TRBJ2-6	once	17	TGTGCCAGCAGTTCCGGGACAGGGGGTTCTGGGTCCAACGTCCTGACTTTC	CASSSGTGGSGSNVLTF
TRBV11-3	TRBD1	TRBJ2-1	.	16	TGTGCCAACATCTTAGATCCCACGGGGGACAGGGGTGAGCAGTTCTTC	CANILDPTGDRGEQFF
TRBV29-1	.	TRBJ2-2	.	14	TGCAGCGCTGACGTAGCGGAGGACACCGGGGAGCTCTTTTTT	CSADVAEDTGELFF
TRBV6-2/TRBV6-3	.	TRBJ2-7	.	16	TGTGCCAGCAGTTCCCACGGGGGGCTCTACAGCAACGAGCAGTACTTC	CASSSHGGLYSNEQYF
TRBV28	.	TRBJ1-2	.	13	TGTACCAGCACCCTAGGACAGACCTATGGCTACACCTTC	CTSTLGQTYGYTF
TRBV5-6	.	TRBJ2-7	.	14	TGTGCCAGCAGCATAGGGGCGTATTATTACGAGCAGTACTTC	CASSIGAYYYEQYF
TRBV10-3	.	TRBJ1-6	.	14	TGTGCCATCAGGCCCGGGACGGATAATTCACTCCTCCTCTTT	CAIRPGTDNSLLLF
TRBV29-1	TRBD2	TRBJ2-1	.	12	TGCAGCGTTAGGCGGGACTACAATGATCAGTTCTTC	CSVRRDYNDQFF
TRBV10-3	.	TRBJ1-2	.	13	TGTGACATCAGGGGAGCGGACCAATACGGCTACACCTTC	CDIRGADQYGYTF
TRBV4-2	.	TRBJ1-2	few	15	TGTGCCAGTAGGGGACGGGGGGCGAGGAACTATGGCTACACCTTC	CASRGRGARNYGYTF
TRBV10-2	TRBD1	TRBJ1-1	.	12	TGCGTCACCAGGGACAGGGGTGCTAAAGCTTTCTTT	CVTRDRGAKAFF
TRBV10-1	.	TRBJ2-7	.	13	TGCGCCAGCAATGAGTCGGGGGTCTACGAGGATTACTTC	CASNESGVYEDYF
TRBV12-3/TRBV12-4	TRBD2	TRBJ2-5	.	15	TGTCCCAGCAGCGGGCTAGCGGGTGCGGTGGAGACCCAGTACTTC	CPSSGLAGAVETQYF
TRBV4-3	.	TRBJ1-4	.	16	TGTACCAGCAGCCAAGATACCAGGGCTCCAGGGGAAAAACTGTTTTTT	CTSSQDTRAPGEKLFF
TRBV19	.	TRBJ2-1	.	12	TGTGCCAGTAGGATAGGACCATCCGTGCAGTTCTTC	CASRIGPSVQFF
TRBV24-1	.	TRBJ1-6	many	14	TGTGCCACTAGAGGACCTAATAATAATTCACCCCTCCACTTT	CATRGPNNNSPLHF
TRBV10-1	.	TRBJ1-4	.	14	TGCGCCAGCAGTGAATCCAGGGAGGGTGAAAAACCGTTTTTC	CASSESREGEKPFF
TRBV11-2	.	TRBJ2-6	.	17	TGTACCAGCAGTTTGGGGTTAACTAACCCTGGGGCCAGCGTCCTGACTTTC	CTSSLGLTNPGASVLTF